This is a list of T cell receptor beta chains from one sample in a study of cytomegalovirus exposure and HLA in healthy donors. TCRdb's copy holds only in-frame clones and misses some; the assay was immunoSEQ multiplex PCR. The table has roughly 180,000 clones, roughly four fifths seen once. Specimen: PBMCs. These receptors all stem from a man between 18 and 35 years old in good health and CMV-seronegative. The CDR3 runs from the conserved cysteine through the conserved F or W. A D gene is named only where the DNA matches it firmly. Expanded clones are given a class, and other clones once, few, many or no size at all.

J gene	V gene	D gene	clone size	CDR3 protein	CDR3 DNA
TRBJ2-7	TRBV5-1	NA	few	CASSSIAETYEQYF	TGCGCCAGCAGCTCCATAGCTGAGACCTACGAGCAGTACTTC
TRBJ1-1	TRBV18	NA	NA	CASSHDNRITEAFF	TGTGCCAGCTCTCACGACAACAGGATCACTGAAGCTTTCTTT
TRBJ2-6	TRBV5-1	NA	once	CASSLLATIRAGANVLTF	TGCGCCAGCAGCTTGTTGGCAACGATCCGGGCTGGGGCCAACGTCCTGACTTTC
TRBJ1-1	TRBV14	TRBD1	NA	CASSQDIRDRGLWNTEAFF	TGTGCCAGCAGCCAAGATATAAGGGACAGGGGCCTATGGAACACTGAAGCTTTCTTT
TRBJ1-5	TRBV27	TRBD1	NA	CASSNRGLPNQPQHF	TGTGCCAGCAGTAACAGGGGGCTCCCCAATCAGCCCCAGCATTTT
TRBJ2-2	TRBV5-1	TRBD2	NA	CASSLGTSGTGELFF	TGCGCCAGCAGCTTGGGGACTAGCGGCACCGGGGAGCTGTTTTTT
TRBJ2-7	TRBV4-1	TRBD1	NA	CASSLPGTVYEQYF	TGCGCCAGCAGCCTGCCCGGGACAGTATACGAGCAGTACTTC
TRBJ1-1	TRBV27	NA	NA	CASSLIPGGLGNTEAFF	TGTGCCAGCAGTTTAATCCCCGGGGGGCTAGGGAACACTGAAGCTTTCTTT
TRBJ2-7	TRBV7-2	TRBD1	NA	CASSLGQDLYEQYF	TGTGCCAGCAGCTTGGGACAGGACCTCTACGAGCAGTACTTC
TRBJ1-4	TRBV5-1	TRBD1	NA	CASSRGQGANEKLFF	TGCGCCAGCAGCAGGGGACAGGGGGCCAATGAAAAACTGTTTTTT
TRBJ1-2	TRBV2	TRBD1	NA	CASSVKRDRGGYGYTF	TGTGCCAGCAGTGTAAAAAGGGACAGGGGTGGCTATGGCTACACCTTC
TRBJ2-7	TRBV7-9	NA	NA	CASSLAQGYEQYF	TGTGCCAGCAGCTTGGCGCAGGGCTACGAGCAGTACTTC
TRBJ1-2	TRBV28	TRBD1	NA	CASSFAGQGAGYTF	TGTGCCAGCAGTTTTGCCGGACAGGGTGCGGGCTACACCTTC
TRBJ2-1	TRBV9	TRBD1	NA	CASSRQTGGPSNEQFF	TGTGCCAGCAGCAGACAGACAGGGGGTCCTAGTAATGAGCAGTTCTTC
TRBJ2-7	TRBV30	NA	NA	CAWDPNSGVEQYF	TGTGCCTGGGATCCAAACTCAGGGGTCGAGCAGTACTTC